The 27 T cell receptor beta chains given below trace back to one sample, sequenced in a study of blood T cell repertoires in COVID-19. TCRdb's table, derived via immunoSEQ multiplex PCR, lists solely in-frame clones and lacks some. The table includes roughly 280,000 clones, around 87% detected once. Material for sequencing was peripheral blood. These receptors were obtained from a woman in her sixties or seventies with COVID-19, enrolled during active disease.

This clone occurred once. V usage is TRBV12-3 or TRBV12-4 and J usage is TRBJ2-1, with TRBD1 as a possible D gene (5 bases). V gave up 5 bases and J gave up 4 bases, with 9 bases separating them. CDR3 length: 13 residues. The CDR3 region is CASSPRQYNEQFF. The CDR3, as DNA: TGTGCCAGCAGTCCGCGACAGTACAATGAGCAGTTCTTC.

This clone was found once. The rearrangement joins TRBV5-6 to TRBJ2-7, with 7 positions matching TRBD1. Germline values: CDR1 SGHDT, CDR2 YYEEEE. V shed 0 bases, J shed 6 bases, and the junction held 3 bases outside the gene matches. There are 13 residues in the CDR3. The CDR3: CASSLVGGAEQYF. CDR3 bases: TGTGCCAGCAGCTTGGTAGGGGGCGCCGAGCAGTACTTC.

The chain is built from TRBV28 and TRBJ1-2, with 8 bases aligning to TRBD1. Trimming at V came to 4 bases and at J to 6 bases, leaving 10 bases not matched to a gene. The CDR3 runs 15 residues. The germline CDR1 and CDR2 sequences are MDHEN and SYDVKM. This CDR3 reads CASSSGQGKVHGYTF. For the CDR3, the DNA is TGTGCCAGCAGTTCCGGACAGGGCAAGGTGCATGGCTACACCTTC.

The J gene is TRBJ2-5, the V gene TRBV5-6, with 10 bases lining up with TRBD1. Trimming removed 4 bases from V and 5 bases from J; junction bases left unmatched: 14. Germline loops: CDR1 SGHDT, CDR2 YYEEEE. The CDR3 is made up of 17 amino acids. CDR3 residues: CASSGRDRGRLRETQYF. The CDR3 DNA sequence: TGTGCCAGCAGCGGGCGGGACAGGGGTCGGTTGAGGGAGACCCAGTACTTC.

The CDR3 loop is CAWSAALAGEQFF. In DNA, the CDR3 is TGTGCCTGGAGTGCCGCACTAGCGGGGGAGCAGTTCTTC. V usage is TRBV30 and J usage is TRBJ2-1; TRBD2 matches 10 bases. This CDR3 comprises 13 residues. Germline lookup yields CDR1 GTSNPN and CDR2 SVGIG (reference sequence). The trim removed 1 base at V and 10 bases at J, leaving 4 bases unmatched.

The chain employs TRBV12-3 or TRBV12-4 and TRBJ1-2; TRBD1 matches at 10 bases. The CDR3 runs to 13 residues. Losses at the gene ends were 6 bases for V and 8 bases for J; bases not matched to a gene: 6. CDR3 bases: TGTGCCAGCAGACCGACAGGGGGCGCGGGCTACACCTTC. Protein sequence: CASRPTGGAGYTF.

Only one count was recorded for this clone. The chain links TRBV27 to TRBJ1-5; TRBD1 is a possible D gene (5 bases). The germline CDR1 and CDR2 sequences are MNHEY and SMNVEV (reference sequence). Trimming took 1 base from V and 4 from J, leaving 11 bases between them. The CDR3 has 15 amino acids. CDR3 DNA: TGTGCCAGCAGTTTATTGGGGGGTCGAAATCAGCCCCAGCATTTT. Protein: CASSLLGGRNQPQHF.

This clone appeared a single time. The chain is built from TRBV12-3 or TRBV12-4 and TRBJ2-7; D not certain. CDR3 length: 12 amino acids. Trimming removed 5 bases at V and 6 bases at J, with 11 bases between. CDR3 bases: TGTGCCAGCAGTGGTGAGAGGCGCGAGCAGTACTTC. It is translated as CASSGERREQYF.

The chain couples TRBV6-6 to TRBJ1-5; 7 bases align to TRBD1. The V segment lost 7 bases and the J segment 7 bases; nucleotides outside the gene matches: 10. CDR1 and CDR2 (germline): MNHNY, SVGAGI (reference sequence). The CDR3 is 14 residues long. CDR3 nucleotides: TGTGCCAGCAACCGACAGGGAAGGGACCAGCCCCAGCATTTT. It is translated as CASNRQGRDQPQHF.

V gene TRBV9 combines with J gene TRBJ1-2; no reliable D call. CDR1 is SGDLS, CDR2 YYNGEE, per germline. The V end was cut by 0 bases, the J end by 5 bases, with 17 bases between. This CDR3 spans 16 amino acids. In DNA form, the CDR3 reads TGTGCCAGCAGCGTAGCCACTAACCGCCCCCGGTATGGCTACACCTTC. It yields the protein CASSVATNRPRYGYTF.

V is TRBV7-2 and J is TRBJ2-1; a possible D gene is TRBD1 (5 bases). CDR1 is SGHTA, CDR2 FQGNSA, per germline. V lost 0 bases to trimming and J lost 4 bases, with 10 bases between them. CDR3 length: 15 residues. The CDR3 loop reads CASSLAGPAYNEQFF. For the CDR3, the DNA is TGTGCCAGCAGCTTAGCGGGGCCGGCTTACAATGAGCAGTTCTTC.

The CDR3 DNA sequence: TGCGCCAGCAGCCCAGGCCAGACCACTAATGAAAAACTGTTTTTT. It yields the protein CASSPGQTTNEKLFF. J is TRBJ1-4 and V is TRBV5-1; no firm D call. V was shortened by 4 bases and J by 2 bases, with 12 bases between the two germline ends. Germline values: CDR1 SGHRS, CDR2 YFSETQ. The CDR3 loop spans 15 amino acids.

The chain is built from TRBV12-3 or TRBV12-4 and TRBJ1-5; D call uncertain. The CDR3 sequence is 13 residues long. Trimming removed 7 bases at V and 7 bases at J, with 14 bases between. CDR3 DNA sequence: TGTGCCAGCAATCGGCGCCACGGGCAGCCCCAGCATTTT. This sequence encodes CASNRRHGQPQHF.

This chain's CDR3 is CASSLPRTGQVEETQYF. In DNA form, the CDR3 reads TGTGCCAGCAGTTTACCTCGGACAGGGCAGGTAGAAGAGACCCAGTACTTC. The chain couples TRBV27 to TRBJ2-5, with 8 bases aligning to TRBD1. CDR1 and CDR2 from the germline V gene are MNHEY and SMNVEV (reference sequence). This CDR3 region has 17 residues. Germline trimming cut 2 bases from V and 3 bases from J; bases unmatched to any gene: 11.

The V gene is TRBV19, the J gene TRBJ2-7; 8 nucleotides line up with TRBD1. The V and J ends lost 2 bases and 4 bases, in that order; junction bases with no gene match: 16. CDR1 is LNHDA and CDR2 is SQIVND in the germline V gene (reference sequence). This CDR3 is 18 amino acids long. Written as DNA, the CDR3 is TGTGCCAGTAGTATATCCGCTCCGACAGGGGCGTTGTCTTACGAGCAGTACTTC. Translating it yields CASSISAPTGALSYEQYF. Variable domain in full (rest from reference TRBV19 and TRBJ2-7): DGGITQSPKYLFRKEGQNVTLSCEQNLNHDAMYWYRQDPGQGLRLIYYSQIVNDFQKGDIAEGYSVSREKKESFPLTVTSAQKNPTAFYLCASSISAPTGALSYEQYFGPGTRLTVT.

This clone was detected a few times. The chain joins TRBV4-1 to TRBJ2-2, with D unclear. V was cut by 4 bases and J by 5 bases, with 14 bases left in between. Germline lookup yields CDR1 MGHRA and CDR2 YSYEKL. This CDR3 region has 15 residues. The CDR3 DNA sequence: TGCGCCAGCAGCCCCCTGCAGGCACCAACCGGGGAGCTGTTTTTT. Protein sequence: CASSPLQAPTGELFF.

V and J are TRBV6-2 or TRBV6-3 and TRBJ1-2; the match to TRBD1 covers 10 bases. Per germline, CDR1 MNHEY and CDR2 SVGEGT. The CDR3 has 17 residues. V was pared by 2 bases and J by 0 bases, with 6 bases of the junction left unmatched. The chain's CDR3 is CASSYVTGQGANYGYTF. The CDR3 DNA reads as TGTGCCAGCAGTTACGTGACTGGACAGGGGGCTAACTATGGCTACACCTTC.

V is TRBV6-5 and J is TRBJ1-1; a possible D gene is TRBD1 (6 bases). V was shortened by 4 bases and J by 4 bases, with 7 bases between the two germline ends. CDR3 length: 12 residues. Per the germline V gene, CDR1 is MNHEY and CDR2 is SVGAGI. DNA of the CDR3: TGTGCCAGCAGTTTCAGGGGCACTGAAGCTTTCTTT. Protein product: CASSFRGTEAFF.

V usage is TRBV19 and J usage is TRBJ1-5, with 7 positions matching TRBD1. Germline V CDR1 and CDR2: LNHDA, SQIVND (reference sequence). The CDR3 consists of 14 residues. V dropped 6 bases and J dropped 4; count of bases not matched to a gene: 6. CDR3 DNA: TGTGCCAGTAGATCGACAGGGTCGAATCAGCCCCAGCATTTT. This gives the protein CASRSTGSNQPQHF.

The genes are TRBV19 and TRBJ1-5, with 7 bases lining up with TRBD1. The CDR3 extends over 14 amino acids. V dropped 7 bases and J dropped 7; count of bases not matched to a gene: 10. Germline CDR1 LNHDA, CDR2 SQIVND (reference sequence). DNA of the CDR3: TGTGCCAGTATCGCAACAGGGGTAAGGCAGCCCCAGCATTTT. It translates to CASIATGVRQPQHF. Complete variable domain (other parts from reference TRBV19 and TRBJ1-5): DGGITQSPKYLFRKEGQNVTLSCEQNLNHDAMYWYRQDPGQGLRLIYYSQIVNDFQKGDIAEGYSVSREKKESFPLTVTSAQKNPTAFYLCASIATGVRQPQHFGDGTRLSIL.

This clone appeared a few times. The chain joins TRBV15 to TRBJ1-1; 8 bases line up with TRBD1. The CDR3 spans 13 residues. The germline V gene has CDR1 LNHNV and CDR2 YYDKDF (reference sequence). Trimming at V came to 9 bases and at J to 2 bases, leaving 5 bases not matched to a gene. CDR3 loop: CATSRGRNTEAFF. The CDR3 DNA sequence: TGTGCCACTTCCAGGGGGCGAAACACTGAAGCTTTCTTT. The full variable domain, rest sourced from reference TRBV15 and TRBJ1-1, is DAMVIQNPRYQVTQFGKPVTLSCSQTLNHNVMYWYQQKSSQAPKLLFHYYDKDFNNEADTPDNFQSRRPNTSFCFLDIRSPGLGDTAMYLCATSRGRNTEAFFGQGTRLTVV.

This chain connects TRBV10-3 to TRBJ1-2, with D possibly being TRBD1 (5 bases). CDR1 is ENHRY, CDR2 SYGVKD, per germline. CDR3 length: 16 amino acids. V dropped 5 bases and J dropped 4 bases, with 20 bases sitting between them. The DNA of the CDR3 is TGTGCCATCAGTCATACCGCGGGGCAGGGCCCCTATGGCTACACCTTC. This codes for CAISHTAGQGPYGYTF.

The chain is built from TRBV24-1 and TRBJ2-3; TRBD2 aligns across 9 bases. J was trimmed by 4 bases and V by 5 bases; bases with no gene match: 6. Germline V lookup: CDR1 KGHDR, CDR2 SFDVKD. This CDR3 is 15 amino acids long. This chain's CDR3 is CATSGLAGGPDTQYF. As DNA, the CDR3 is TGTGCCACCAGTGGTCTGGCGGGGGGGCCAGATACGCAGTATTTT.

The rearrangement joins TRBV5-1 to TRBJ1-4; D is possibly TRBD1 (5 bases). The V end lost 3 bases, the J end lost 5 bases, and 11 bases lay between the germline ends. The CDR3 length is 14 residues. The germline V gene encodes CDR1 SGHRS and CDR2 YFSETQ. The CDR3 region has the DNA TGCGCCAGCAGCTCTATAACAGGAAATGAAAAACTGTTTTTT. This translates into CASSSITGNEKLFF.

The gene calls are TRBV5-6 and TRBJ1-4; D may be TRBD1 (6 bases). The V end was cut by 4 bases, the J end by 4 bases, with 17 bases between. Germline-derived CDR1 and CDR2 are SGHDT and YYEEEE. There are 16 residues in the CDR3. The CDR3 bases are TGTGCCAGCAGCGATCAACCGACAGGCCTTAATGAAAAACTGTTTTTT. Its translation is CASSDQPTGLNEKLFF. Full variable domain (remainder filled in from reference TRBV5-6 and TRBJ1-4): DAGVTQSPTHLIKTRGQQVTLRCSPKSGHDTVSWYQQALGQGPQFIFQYYEEEERQRGNFPDRFSGHQFPNYSSELNVNALLLGDSALYLCASSDQPTGLNEKLFFGSGTQLSVL.

This clone was found a few times. The chain has TRBV19 and TRBJ1-2, with D perhaps matching TRBD1 (6 bases). V was shortened by 0 bases and J by 5 bases, with 10 bases between the two germline ends. The germline V gene has CDR1 LNHDA and CDR2 SQIVND (reference sequence). This CDR3 has 14 residues. The chain's CDR3 is CASSIEQGGYGYTF. DNA for the CDR3: TGTGCCAGTAGTATAGAACAGGGAGGGTATGGCTACACCTTC.

This clone turned up a few times. The V call is TRBV6-2 or TRBV6-3, the J call TRBJ1-1; D is unclear. CDR3 length: 16 residues. Germline V gene sequence: CDR1 MNHEY, CDR2 SVGEGT. V was cut by 0 bases and J by 0 bases, with 11 bases left in between. This chain's CDR3 is CASSYSGRALNTEAFF. CDR3 nucleotide sequence: TGTGCCAGCAGTTACTCGGGGAGGGCCCTGAACACTGAAGCTTTCTTT.